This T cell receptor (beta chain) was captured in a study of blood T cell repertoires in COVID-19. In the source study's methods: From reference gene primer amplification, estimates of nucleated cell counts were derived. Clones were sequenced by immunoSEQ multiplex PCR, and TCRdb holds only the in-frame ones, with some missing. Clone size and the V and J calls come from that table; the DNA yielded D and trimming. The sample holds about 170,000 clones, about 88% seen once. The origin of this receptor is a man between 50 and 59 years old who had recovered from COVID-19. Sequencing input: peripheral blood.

CDR3 residues: CASSLYTGGDTEAFF. CDR3 in DNA: TGTGCCAGCAGTTTGTACACAGGGGGGGACACTGAAGCTTTCTTT. The chain joins TRBV28 to TRBJ1-1; 8 nucleotides line up with TRBD1. Germline V lookup: CDR1 MDHEN, CDR2 SYDVKM. Trimming removed 3 bases from V and 3 bases from J; junction bases left unmatched: 6. The length of the CDR3 is 15 residues.